Listed below are T cell receptor beta chains from one sample, sequenced in a study of blood T cell repertoires in COVID-19. Assay used: immunoSEQ multiplex PCR; TCRdb lists only in-frame clones, some missing. The repertoire holds fewer than 200,000 clones, with 75% to 80% as singletons. The sequenced sample consisted of peripheral blood. These receptors all come from a woman in her 70s with acute or convalescent COVID-19. Each CDR3 is given without its conserved first and last residue. The order of the fields is V gene, J gene, CDR3 protein.

TRBV7-3	TRBJ2-5	ASSYQGGETQY
TRBV18	TRBJ2-7	ASALAENYEQY
TRBV7-8	TRBJ2-2	ASKRMEQGAGELF
TRBV5-5	TRBJ2-5	ASSLWGEETQY
TRBV7-3	TRBJ2-2	ASSLRPPPGELF
TRBV27	TRBJ1-4	ASSLLGAGEKLF
TRBV4-1	TRBJ2-3	ASSITPSTDTQY
TRBV7-2	TRBJ2-1	ASSQPGLPKNNEQF
TRBV5-5	TRBJ1-5	ASSLVDNSRANQH
TRBV19	TRBJ1-5	ASSSLAGPNNQPQH
TRBV7-8	TRBJ2-5	ASSPLQGRGETQY
TRBV7-3	TRBJ2-4	ASSLMGGTAENIQY
TRBV24-1	TRBJ2-2	ATSGGSGRSAGELF
TRBV4-1	TRBJ1-2	ASVGPTNTNYGYT
TRBV27	TRBJ2-7	ASSQGGQYEQY
TRBV6-5	TRBJ2-2	ASRHRGFGTGELF
TRBV5-6	TRBJ2-3	ASSLLTDTQY
TRBV18	TRBJ1-1	ASSPGINLRTGEFAF
TRBV19	TRBJ1-5	ATSSGQGGVLGNQPQH
TRBV6-5	TRBJ2-7	ASTFSGGYEQY
TRBV25-1	TRBJ2-1	ASSERVGGTYNEQF
TRBV27	TRBJ2-3	ASSPLGGGGDTQY
TRBV19	TRBJ2-5	ASSRTGPQGTQY
TRBV5-5	TRBJ2-1	ASSLRVSGEPYEQF
TRBV2	TRBJ2-2	ASSPTSGSARTGELF
TRBV10-2	TRBJ1-2	ASSESHRVGYT
TRBV13	TRBJ2-2	ASSASRGTIGELF
TRBV6-5	TRBJ2-3	ASRPGGRTDTQY
TRBV7-8	TRBJ1-5	ASSRGQGVWQPQH
TRBV7-2	TRBJ1-1	ASSPWDRPNTEAF
TRBV13	TRBJ1-6	ASSPRGSPNSPLH
TRBV10-3	TRBJ2-5	AISEPQETQY
TRBV2	TRBJ2-1	ARGMGGYSNEQF
TRBV19	TRBJ1-5	ASSSLSGQRTNQPQH
TRBV3-1/TRBV3-2	TRBJ1-6	ASSQGGSGGGSPLH
TRBV29-1	TRBJ2-3	SVEETVGDTQY
TRBV9	TRBJ2-2	ASNPSGAAMGELF
TRBV19	TRBJ2-7	ASSIAPQSYEQY
TRBV3-1/TRBV3-2	TRBJ2-1	ASSLLAGAYEQF
TRBV19	TRBJ2-7	ASSSTRTGEQY
TRBV6-6	TRBJ2-5	ASSYRPGLGRETQY
TRBV5-1	TRBJ1-6	ASSFQAIEDNSPLH
TRBV7-5	TRBJ1-5	ARSSGTGAAFDPQH
TRBV5-6	TRBJ2-1	ASSLDSSGNNEQF
TRBV11-2	TRBJ2-5	ASSPEGVWETQY
TRBV3-1/TRBV3-2	TRBJ2-3	ASSQAGGPDTQY
TRBV6-5	TRBJ1-2	ASRGTQGSYGYT
TRBV19	TRBJ1-5	ASRAADQPQH
TRBV6-1	TRBJ2-3	ASSATGTAKTDTQY
TRBV9	TRBJ1-2	ASSVTAPNYGYT
TRBV7-6	TRBJ1-2	ASSEGQGQAYGYT
TRBV6-5	TRBJ1-5	AIQQGNQPQH
TRBV2	TRBJ2-1	ASEGTSGSRWQSRYNEQF
TRBV10-2	TRBJ2-2	ASRLGWGVSNTGELF
TRBV19	TRBJ2-1	ASSIEASPFLPYNEQF
TRBV6-6	TRBJ2-7	ASSYGDWTYEQY
TRBV19	TRBJ2-5	ASSIARDQETQY
TRBV6-5	TRBJ1-5	ASSVQGANQPQH
TRBV19	TRBJ1-4	ASTGRGGYEKLF
TRBV2	TRBJ2-2	ASNRQGADTGELF